This is a list of T cell receptor beta chains from one sample in a study of shared clonotypes between healthy human individuals. Clones were sequenced by immunoSEQ multiplex PCR, and TCRdb holds only the in-frame ones, with some missing. The sample shows 1.5 million to 2.5 million clones, about 95% of them seen only once. The sequencing sample was made of naive CD8+ T cells sorted from blood. The origin of the receptors is a man aged 18 to 29 in good health. CDR3s include the opening cysteine and the closing phenylalanine or tryptophan. The order of the fields is clone size, J gene, V gene, D gene, CDR3 protein, CDR3 DNA. D genes are given only for firm matches. Clone size is given for some rows only: seen once, a few or many times, or a class if the clone is expanded.

- TRBJ2-7 TRBV2 - CASGIYSYEQYF TGTGCCAGCGGGATTTACTCCTACGAGCAGTACTTC
- TRBJ2-1 TRBV4-1 TRBD2 CASSQENGGDYNEQFF TGCGCCAGCAGCCAAGAGAACGGGGGGGATTACAATGAGCAGTTCTTC
- TRBJ2-7 TRBV5-8 TRBD2 CASSLAGTSPTYEQYF TGTGCCAGCAGCTTGGCAGGGACTAGCCCAACCTACGAGCAGTACTTC
- TRBJ1-2 TRBV5-6 TRBD1 CASRGSNPGQGLIYGYTF TGTGCCAGCAGGGGGTCGAATCCGGGACAGGGATTAATCTATGGCTACACCTTC
- TRBJ2-1 TRBV30 - CAWSVLANEQFF TGTGCCTGGAGTGTACTCGCAAATGAGCAGTTCTTC
- TRBJ2-1 TRBV5-6 - CASSLQGTEQFF TGTGCCAGCAGTTTGCAGGGGACTGAGCAGTTCTTC
- TRBJ2-7 TRBV13 - CASSLDVSSYEQYF TGTGCCAGCAGCTTAGATGTCAGCTCCTACGAGCAGTACTTC
- TRBJ1-6 TRBV12-5 - CASGLTGNNSPLHF TGTGCTAGTGGTCTGACAGGCAATAATTCACCCCTCCACTTT
- TRBJ1-1 TRBV6-1 - CASSPLPPEAFF TGTGCCAGCAGTCCGCTCCCCCCTGAAGCTTTCTTT
- TRBJ2-1 TRBV7-9 - CASTPGQGRIYEQFF TGTGCCAGCACCCCCGGGCAGGGAAGGATATATGAGCAGTTCTTC
- TRBJ2-2 TRBV5-6 - CASSAGWTGELFF TGTGCCAGCAGCGCCGGATGGACCGGGGAGCTGTTTTTT
- TRBJ1-1 TRBV19 - CASYGRNTEAFF TGTGCCAGCTACGGGAGGAACACTGAAGCTTTCTTT
- TRBJ2-3 TRBV27 TRBD1 CASSKLTGSTDTQYF TGTGCCAGCAGTAAACTGACAGGGAGCACAGATACGCAGTATTTT
- TRBJ2-7 TRBV29-1 TRBD2 CSVEEAGGPEQYF TGCAGCGTTGAAGAAGCGGGAGGGCCCGAGCAGTACTTC
- TRBJ2-3 TRBV7-9 - CASSPRANTDTQYF TGTGCCAGCAGCCCCCGGGCGAACACAGATACGCAGTATTTT
- TRBJ2-7 TRBV7-6 TRBD1 CASSLGPGQRYEQYF TGTGCCAGCAGCTTAGGTCCGGGACAGCGCTACGAGCAGTACTTC
- TRBJ1-6 TRBV5-6 - CASRPAGTGNSPLHF TGTGCCAGCAGACCAGCGGGGACTGGTAATTCACCCCTCCACTTT
- TRBJ2-7 TRBV6-5 TRBD1 CASSYGTDLFEQYF TGTGCCAGCAGTTACGGGACAGACCTATTCGAGCAGTACTTC
once TRBJ1-5 TRBV28 - CASSSPDSNQPQHF TGTGCCAGCAGTTCCCCGGACAGCAATCAGCCCCAGCATTTT
once TRBJ1-1 TRBV30 - CAWSPAVEAFF TGTGCCTGGAGCCCGGCGGTAGAGGCTTTCTTT
once TRBJ2-7 TRBV7-9 - CASSLGGTYEQYF TGTGCCAGCAGCTTAGGCGGGACCTACGAGCAGTACTTC
- TRBJ1-2 TRBV7-2 - CASSLPAPGPERPNYGYTF TGTGCCAGCAGCTTACCCGCGCCGGGGCCTGAGCGGCCTAACTATGGCTACACCTTC
once TRBJ1-1 TRBV15 TRBD1 CATSRGTGGFENTEAFF TGTGCCACCAGCAGAGGGACAGGGGGCTTCGAGAACACTGAAGCTTTCTTT
- TRBJ2-4 TRBV7-6 TRBD1 CASSLADRGPKNIQYF TGTGCCAGCAGCTTAGCAGACAGGGGGCCAAAAAACATTCAGTACTTC
- TRBJ2-2 TRBV6-5 TRBD1 CASSLTGLNTGELFF TGTGCCAGCAGCCTGACAGGGTTGAACACCGGGGAGCTGTTTTTT
- TRBJ2-7 TRBV27 - CASSLQGTYEQYF TGTGCCAGCAGTTTACAGGGTACCTACGAGCAGTACTTC
- TRBJ2-1 TRBV6-1 - CASSSSFTYNEQFF TGTGCCAGCAGCTCTAGCTTTACTTACAATGAGCAGTTCTTC
- TRBJ2-2 TRBV27 TRBD1 CASSHDRDTGELFF TGTGCCAGCAGTCACGACAGGGACACCGGGGAGCTGTTTTTT